The clone carrying this T cell receptor beta chain turned up a few times. Researchers attached unique molecular identifiers to individual cDNA molecules. TCRdb re-analysed the 5' RACE reads in MiXCR, keeping a single row per CDR3 protein. The data contain about 77,000 distinct CDR3 sequences, approximately 12% of them singletons. V lost 3 bases and J 0 bases, leaving 15 bases between the germline ends. Germline V CDR1 and CDR2: DFQATT, SNEGSKA (reference sequence). The CDR3 loop spans 15 amino acids. This sample is drawn from a study of early T cells in non-severe SARS-CoV-2 infection. Across the study: Alpha and beta chains were unpaired, from unsorted whole-blood bulk RNA.

The clonotype originates from an adult who was a healthcare worker with PCR-confirmed SARS-CoV-2 infection or an uninfected control (not recorded which). The donor label of this sample is uncertain. This specimen consisted of whole blood, obtained at baseline. The J gene is TRBJ2-7, the V gene TRBV20-1; either TRBD1 or TRBD2 may supply D (5 bases each). The CDR3 sequence: CSASSPRDGSYEQYF. The CDR3 DNA follows: TGCAGTGCTAGTTCTCCTCGGGACGGCTCCTACGAGCAGTACTTC.